This TCR beta chain originates from a study of OX40 agonist ivuxolimab in advanced cancers. The study, taken as a whole, reports: Partial responders treated at 0.1-3.0 mg/kg exhibited clonal expansion among the lowest measured.

TCRdb's copy holds only in-frame clones and misses some; the assay was immunoSEQ multiplex PCR. The sample lists about 76,000 clones, roughly 90% seen once, with roughly 0.89% in the top ten. To note about this clone: The antigen remains undetermined.

The CDR3 consists of 13 residues. Trimming took 7 bases from V and 2 from J, leaving 12 bases between them. CDR1 and CDR2 (germline): SGHNT, YYREEE (reference sequence). This receptor was taken from an adult with an advanced solid tumor such as melanoma, head and neck, liver or kidney cancer. The J gene is TRBJ1-2, the V gene TRBV5-4; D is unclear. The sequencing used CD4+ or CD8+ T cells sorted from blood, collected in a trial of the OX40 agonist ivuxolimab. Here the CDR3 reads CASLGPVNYGYTF. In nucleotides, the CDR3 is TGTGCCAGCTTGGGTCCAGTCAACTATGGCTACACCTTC.